The sequence of this T cell receptor beta chain was determined in a study of spatial heterogeneity in lung cancer. Study as a whole: Alpha-chain sequences were consistently detected in smaller numbers than beta-chain sequences.

Indicated time point: sample taken at primary tumor resection. No cell sorting; template was whole RNA from tumor, lung tissue or PBMC. There were around 72 donors, all of them untreated patients with early-stage non-small cell lung cancer. Trimming cost V 5 bases and J 8 bases, with 13 bases left between them. CDR3 size: 13 residues. Germline-derived CDR1 and CDR2 are MNHNY and SVGAGI (reference sequence). Carried by each TCR cDNA molecule was a unique molecular identifier. TCRdb re-called the 5' RACE reads with MiXCR, one entry per CDR3 protein. The data contain tens of thousands of distinct CDR3 sequences, about 12% of them singletons.

V gene TRBV6-6 combines with J gene TRBJ2-1; D is tentatively TRBD1 or TRBD2 (5 bases each). The source of this sequence is a male donor with early-stage non-small cell lung cancer. The material was PBMCs, obtained at surgery. The chain's CDR3 is CASSTREGYEQFF. For the CDR3, the DNA is TGTGCCAGCAGTACCCGTGAGGGGTATGAGCAGTTCTTC.